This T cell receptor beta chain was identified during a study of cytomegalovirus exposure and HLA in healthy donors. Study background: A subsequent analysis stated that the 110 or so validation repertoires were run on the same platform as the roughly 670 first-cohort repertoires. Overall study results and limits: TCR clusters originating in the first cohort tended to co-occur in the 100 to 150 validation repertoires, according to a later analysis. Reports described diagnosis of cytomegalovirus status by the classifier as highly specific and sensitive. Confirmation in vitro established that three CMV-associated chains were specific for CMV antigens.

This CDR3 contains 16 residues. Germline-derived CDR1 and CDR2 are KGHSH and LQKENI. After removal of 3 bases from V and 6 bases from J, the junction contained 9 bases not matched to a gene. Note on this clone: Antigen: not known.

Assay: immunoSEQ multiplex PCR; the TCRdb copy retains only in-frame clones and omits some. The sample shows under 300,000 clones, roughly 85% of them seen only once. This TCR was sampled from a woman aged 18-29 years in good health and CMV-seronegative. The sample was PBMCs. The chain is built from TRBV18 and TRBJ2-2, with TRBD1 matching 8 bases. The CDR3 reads CASSPHSGGSSGELFF. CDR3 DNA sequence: TGTGCCAGCTCACCGCATTCAGGGGGCAGTTCCGGGGAGCTGTTTTTT.